This T cell receptor (beta chain) was obtained from a study of blood T cell repertoires in COVID-19. TCRdb's table, derived via immunoSEQ multiplex PCR, lists solely in-frame clones and lacks some. The sample includes about 280,000 clones, approximately 83% of them seen just once. Trimming stripped 0 bases from V and 4 bases from J, with 13 bases between. The CDR3 contains 15 residues. Germline CDR1 reads LGHDT; CDR2 reads YNNKEL (reference sequence). The sequencing sample was made of peripheral blood. The chain is built from TRBV3-1 (or the pseudogene TRBV3-2) and TRBJ2-7; unclear D gene. This sequence originates from a woman aged 45 to 65 who had recovered from COVID-19. Here the CDR3 DNA reads TGTGCCAGCAGCCAAGATCTCACGGTCGGGTACGAGCAGTACTTC. This sequence encodes CASSQDLTVGYEQYF.